The 5 T cell receptor beta chains reported below all come from one sample, sequenced in a study of cytomegalovirus exposure and HLA in healthy donors. Method: immunoSEQ multiplex PCR; TCRdb's copy keeps in-frame clones and lacks some. Among some 170,000 clones listed, 84% were seen once. Material for sequencing was PBMCs. The receptors were sampled from a man aged 30 to 39 in good health and CMV-seropositive.

A few counts support this clone. The J gene is TRBJ2-3, the V gene TRBV25-1, with 8 positions matching TRBD2. With V trimmed by 3 bases and J by 2 bases, 10 bases remained unmatched. Germline V lookup: CDR1 MGHDK, CDR2 SYGVNS. The CDR3 has 17 amino acids. CDR3 sequence: CASSESSGLGNTDTQYF. The DNA of the CDR3 is TGTGCCAGCAGTGAGTCTAGCGGGCTAGGGAACACAGATACGCAGTATTTT.

This chain connects TRBV9 to TRBJ2-2, with no clear D. Deletions cut 2 bases from V and 6 bases from J, with 5 bases between. The CDR3 spans 12 residues. Germline assignment: CDR1 SGDLS and CDR2 YYNGEE. The DNA of the CDR3 is TGTGCCAGCAGCGTTTCCTCCGGGGAGCTGTTTTTT. Translated: CASSVSSGELFF.

The V gene is TRBV6-5, the J gene TRBJ2-1, with 8 bases fitting TRBD1. The CDR3 extends over 15 amino acids. Germline lookup yields CDR1 MNHEY and CDR2 SVGAGI. The V and J ends lost 2 bases and 10 bases, in that order; junction bases with no gene match: 10. This CDR3 is CASSYDGGTGGEQFF. The CDR3 DNA is TGTGCCAGCAGTTACGATGGGGGAACAGGGGGGGAGCAGTTCTTC.

V usage is TRBV7-8 and J usage is TRBJ2-7, with 9 bases lining up with TRBD1. V shed 5 bases, J shed 4 bases, and the junction held 12 bases outside the gene matches. Germline V gene sequence: CDR1 SGHVS, CDR2 FQNEAQ. The CDR3 sequence is 16 residues long. The CDR3 here is CASSLGGGQGAYEQYF. The DNA for the CDR3 is TGTGCCAGCAGCCTGGGTGGGGGACAGGGTGCGTACGAGCAGTACTTC. Variable domain in full (rest from reference TRBV7-8 and TRBJ2-7): GAGVSQSPRYKVAKRGQDVALRCDPISGHVSLFWYQQALGQGPEFLTYFQNEAQLDKSGLPSDRFFAERPEGSVSTLKIQRTQQEDSAVYLCASSLGGGQGAYEQYFGPGTRLTVT.

This clone came up a few times. The J gene is TRBJ2-1, the V gene TRBV7-9, with a tentative D call TRBD1 (6 bases). Deletions cut 1 base from V and 9 bases from J, with 19 bases between. CDR1 is SEHNR, CDR2 FQNEAQ, per germline (reference sequence). The CDR3 is 16 amino acids. The CDR3 region is CASSLEWGQISPEQFF. The CDR3 bases are TGTGCCAGCAGCTTAGAGTGGGGACAAATATCGCCTGAGCAGTTCTTC.